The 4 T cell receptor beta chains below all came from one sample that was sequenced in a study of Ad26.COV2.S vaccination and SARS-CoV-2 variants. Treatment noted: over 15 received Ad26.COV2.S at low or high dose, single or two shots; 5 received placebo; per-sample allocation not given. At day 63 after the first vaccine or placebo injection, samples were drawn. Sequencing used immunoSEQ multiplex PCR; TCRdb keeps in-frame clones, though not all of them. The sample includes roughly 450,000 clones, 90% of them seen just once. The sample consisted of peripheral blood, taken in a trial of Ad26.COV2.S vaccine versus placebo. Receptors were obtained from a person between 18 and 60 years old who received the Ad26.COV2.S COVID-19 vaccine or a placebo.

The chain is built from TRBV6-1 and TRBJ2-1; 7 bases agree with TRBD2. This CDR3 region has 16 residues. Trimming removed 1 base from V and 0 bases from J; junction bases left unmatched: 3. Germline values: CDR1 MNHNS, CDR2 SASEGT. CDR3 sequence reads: CASSEGSGNSYNEQFF. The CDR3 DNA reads TGTGCCAGCAGTGAAGGGAGCGGGAACTCCTACAATGAGCAGTTCTTC.

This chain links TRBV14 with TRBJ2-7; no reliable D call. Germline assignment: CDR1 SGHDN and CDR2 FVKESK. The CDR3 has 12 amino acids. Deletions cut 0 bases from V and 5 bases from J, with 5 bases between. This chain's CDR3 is CASSQEFNEQYF. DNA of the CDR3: TGTGCCAGCAGCCAAGAATTTAACGAGCAGTACTTC. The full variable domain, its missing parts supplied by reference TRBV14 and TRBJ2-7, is EAGVTQFPSHSVIEKGQTVTLRCDPISGHDNLYWYRRVMGKEIKFLLHFVKESKQDESGMPNNRFLAERTGGTYSTLKVQPAELEDSGVYFCASSQEFNEQYFGPGTRLTVT.

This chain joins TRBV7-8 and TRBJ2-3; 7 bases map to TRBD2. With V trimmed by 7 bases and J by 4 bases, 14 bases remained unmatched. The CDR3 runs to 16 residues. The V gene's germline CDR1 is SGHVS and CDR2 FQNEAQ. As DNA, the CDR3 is TGTGCCAGCACCCTGGGAGGGCCGGTGGAGTCAGATACGCAGTATTTT. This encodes CASTLGGPVESDTQYF.

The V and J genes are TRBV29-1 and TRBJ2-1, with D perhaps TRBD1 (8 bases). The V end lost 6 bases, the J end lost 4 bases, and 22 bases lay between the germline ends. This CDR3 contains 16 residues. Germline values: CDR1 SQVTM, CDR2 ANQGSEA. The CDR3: CSVQGGQRTEYNEQFF. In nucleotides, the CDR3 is TGCAGCGTACAGGGGGGGCAACGGACGGAATACAATGAGCAGTTCTTC.